These 6 T cell receptor beta chains were sequenced from one sample in a study of blood T cells in healthy people across ages. A J-beta primer mix and a sample-barcoded 5' primer were used in a second PCR of about 6 to 12 cycles. TCRdb re-called the 5' RACE reads with MiXCR, one entry per CDR3 protein. There are 700,000 to 850,000 distinct CDR3 sequences in the sample; 35% to 40% occur only once, and roughly 13% lies in the top ten. Sequenced input: blood. The receptor set was obtained from a man younger than 30 in good health.

The CDR3 DNA is TGTGCCTGGAGTGTGGGGAATGGGGGCTACGAGCAGTACTTC. Residues: CAWSVGNGGYEQYF. This chain links TRBV30 with TRBJ2-7; D is perhaps TRBD1 or TRBD2 (5 bases each). Per germline, CDR1 GTSNPN and CDR2 SVGIG (reference sequence). There are 14 residues in the CDR3. V lost 0 bases, J lost 3 bases, and 12 bases lay in between.

This rearrangement joins TRBV5-1 to TRBJ2-7; 7 bases are a match to TRBD1. The V and J ends lost 4 bases and 3 bases, in that order; junction bases with no gene match: 4. The germline V gene has CDR1 SGHRS and CDR2 YFSETQ. There are 13 residues in the CDR3. CDR3 residues: CASSVAGGYEQYF. DNA for the CDR3: TGCGCCAGCAGCGTGGCAGGGGGCTACGAGCAGTACTTC.

This clonotype has at least ten counts. V gene TRBV7-2 combines with J gene TRBJ2-3; TRBD2 aligns across 8 bases. Germline CDR1 is SGHTA and CDR2 is FQGNSA. The CDR3 contains 14 residues. Trimming cost V 1 base and J 4 bases; bases outside gene matches: 1. The CDR3 DNA sequence: TGTGCCAGCAGCTTAGTCGGGGGGGCAGATACGCAGTATTTT. It specifies CASSLVGGADTQYF.

This clonotype was found a few times. This chain links TRBV10-3 with TRBJ2-1; D is ambiguous. CDR1 is ENHRY, CDR2 SYGVKD, per germline. There are 11 residues in the CDR3. Trimming pared 3 bases from V and 3 bases from J, leaving 0 bases between. DNA of the CDR3: TGTGCCATCAGTGACTACAATGAGCAGTTCTTC. It yields the protein CAISDYNEQFF.

This clonotype was counted only a few times. The chain recombines TRBV20-1 with TRBJ2-1; D ambiguous. Germline assignment: CDR1 DFQATT and CDR2 SNEGSKA (reference sequence). The CDR3 is 14 amino acids. V was trimmed by 5 bases and J by 8 bases, leaving 19 bases between them. The CDR3 is CSAPSYNSKDEQFF. CDR3 coding DNA: TGCAGTGCTCCCTCATATAATAGCAAGGATGAGCAGTTCTTC.

A few counts support this clonotype. This chain uses TRBV7-9 with TRBJ1-2, with D maybe TRBD1 (5 bases). The CDR3 covers 14 residues. Germline CDR1 and CDR2: SEHNR and FQNEAQ (reference sequence). Trimming stripped 1 base from V and 5 bases from J, with 11 bases between. CDR3 loop: CASSLGGGTYGYTF. DNA for the CDR3: TGTGCCAGCAGCTTAGGCGGGGGGACGTATGGCTACACCTTC.